These T cell receptor beta chains were read from a single sample in a study of tumor-infiltrating lymphocytes in primary liver carcinoma. Each CDR3 protein gets one entry after TCRdb re-called the multiplex PCR reads with MiXCR. This table has approximately 330,000 distinct CDR3 sequences, 65% appearing once. Sequenced sample: peripheral blood. These receptors were collected from a man aged 40-55 years with primary liver carcinoma and hepatitis B virus infection. Both conserved end residues are part of each CDR3.

v_gene	j_gene	CDR3aa
TRBV4-1	TRBJ1-5	CASSHKLDRVSQPQHF
TRBV11-2	TRBJ2-1	CASSLLSGTVYEQSF
TRBV5-1	TRBJ2-3	CASSLTISTDTQYF
TRBV11-2	TRBJ1-4	CASSPRIRAKEKLFF
TRBV11-2	TRBJ2-7	CASSLVLAGIYEQYF
TRBV29-1	TRBJ1-1	CSVRRSNTEAFF
TRBV10-3	TRBJ2-7	CAISEPGLAGPAYEQYF
TRBV28	TRBJ2-1	CASSPRAGDPHNEQFF
TRBV5-8	TRBJ2-3	CASSPMGTSWFWHTLYF
TRBV28	TRBJ2-7	CASSRGRGSVRSYEQYF
TRBV12-3/TRBV12-4	TRBJ2-1	CASSLALAGSSYNEQFF
TRBV5-1	TRBJ1-2	CASSFQDSHYGYTF
TRBV11-2	TRBJ1-4	CASSLASLAEKLFF
TRBV11-2	TRBJ1-6	CASSLSPGGHNPPLHF
TRBV11-2	TRBJ2-4	CASSSASVLAKTIQYF
TRBV14	TRBJ2-1	CSSSSSGTSGSFRNEQFF
TRBV20-1	TRBJ2-5	CSATPALGSGETQYF
TRBV14	TRBJ2-7	CASSQEVGTGGHEQYF
TRBV6-1	TRBJ2-1	CASSPYNDQFF
TRBV6-1	TRBJ2-7	CASSEVGLVYEQYF
TRBV19	TRBJ1-1	CASSIANGGYTEAFF
TRBV4-2	TRBJ1-4	CASSQVVLRGATNEKLFF
TRBV6-1	TRBJ1-6	CASSEAGEGDSPLHF
TRBV6-5	TRBJ1-4	CASLEGATNEKLFF
TRBV11-2	TRBJ1-2	CASGPGVNYSYAF
TRBV5-4	TRBJ2-5	CASNTRLAEETQYF
TRBV6-5	TRBJ2-5	CASSYGVHLGGQETQYF
TRBV13	TRBJ2-1	CASRPLACWGEQFF
TRBV11-2	TRBJ1-1	CARSLGRDEAFF
TRBV19	TRBJ1-1	CASKSQGNTEAFF
TRBV6-6	TRBJ2-3	CASSYPGQVDTQYF